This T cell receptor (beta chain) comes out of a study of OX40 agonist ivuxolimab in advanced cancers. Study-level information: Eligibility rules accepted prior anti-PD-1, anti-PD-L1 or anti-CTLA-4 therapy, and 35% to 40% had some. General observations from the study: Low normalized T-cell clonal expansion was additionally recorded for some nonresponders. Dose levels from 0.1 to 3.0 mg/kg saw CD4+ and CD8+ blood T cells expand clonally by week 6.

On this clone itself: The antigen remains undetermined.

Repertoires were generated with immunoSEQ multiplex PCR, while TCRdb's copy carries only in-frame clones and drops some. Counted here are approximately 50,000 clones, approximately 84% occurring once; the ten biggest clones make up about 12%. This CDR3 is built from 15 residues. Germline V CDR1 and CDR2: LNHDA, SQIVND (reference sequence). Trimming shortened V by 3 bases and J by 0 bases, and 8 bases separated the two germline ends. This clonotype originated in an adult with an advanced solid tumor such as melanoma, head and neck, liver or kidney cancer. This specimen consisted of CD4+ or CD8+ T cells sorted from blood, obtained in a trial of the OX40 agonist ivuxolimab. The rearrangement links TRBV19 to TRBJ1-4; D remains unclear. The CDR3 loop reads CASSMRVATNEKLFF. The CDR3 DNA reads TGTGCCAGTAGTATGAGGGTCGCAACTAATGAAAAACTGTTTTTT.